This entry lists 23 T cell receptor beta chains sequenced from one sample in a study of blood T cell repertoires in COVID-19. TCRdb keeps only in-frame clones here, not all; method: immunoSEQ multiplex PCR. The table shows roughly 72,000 clones, with 75% to 90% occurring only once. The sample comprised peripheral blood. The source of these receptors is a man between 65 and 80 years old who had recovered from COVID-19.

This clone has a handful of counts. The chain combines TRBV14 with TRBJ2-3; 10 bases are shared with TRBD2. V shed 4 bases, J shed 3 bases, and the junction held 7 bases outside the gene matches. CDR3 length: 16 amino acids. CDR1 and CDR2 from the germline V gene are SGHDN and FVKESK. The CDR3 sequence is CASSRMVAGGTDTQYF. The CDR3 DNA follows: TGTGCCAGCAGCCGAATGGTAGCGGGGGGAACAGATACGCAGTATTTT.

This chain connects TRBV19 to TRBJ1-6; possible D gene TRBD1, 6 bases. V lost 7 bases to trimming and J lost 7 bases, with 8 bases between them. Looked up from germline, CDR1 is LNHDA and CDR2 is SQIVND (reference sequence). The CDR3 is made up of 12 amino acids. CDR3 bases: TGTGCCAGTAAGACAGGAAATTCACCCCTCCACTTT. Protein: CASKTGNSPLHF.

The chain uses TRBV5-1 and TRBJ2-1; D is unclear. CDR3 size: 13 residues. Germline lookup yields CDR1 SGHRS and CDR2 YFSETQ. V lost 0 bases and J 8 bases, leaving 9 bases between the germline ends. The CDR3 DNA is TGCGCCAGCAGCTTGGATAGGAGCTATGAGCAGTTCTTC. Amino acids: CASSLDRSYEQFF.

The rearrangement uses TRBV5-5 and TRBJ1-3, with 7 bases identical to TRBD1. There are 14 residues in the CDR3. Losses at the gene ends were 4 bases for V and 4 bases for J; bases not matched to a gene: 5. Germline V CDR1 and CDR2: SGHKS, YYEKEE (reference sequence). Here the CDR3 reads CASSAPGGGNTIYF. The DNA of the CDR3 is TGTGCCAGCAGCGCCCCAGGGGGAGGAAACACCATATATTTT. Using reference TRBV5-5 and TRBJ1-3 for the parts outside the CDR3, the full variable domain is DAGVTQSPTHLIKTRGQQVTLRCSPISGHKSVSWYQQVLGQGPQFIFQYYEKEERGRGNFPDRFSARQFPNYSSELNVNALLLGDSALYLCASSAPGGGNTIYFGEGSWLTVV.

The CDR3 loop reads CASREAAHTDTQYF. In nucleotides, the CDR3 is TGCGCCAGCAGAGAAGCGGCCCACACAGATACGCAGTATTTT. The chain employs TRBV5-1 and TRBJ2-3, with D tentatively TRBD2 (5 bases). This CDR3 spans 14 amino acids. Trimming took off 5 bases at V and 2 bases at J, with 12 bases between the two ends. CDR1 and CDR2 from the germline V gene are SGHRS and YFSETQ.

This chain uses TRBV18 with TRBJ1-5; the D gene is possibly TRBD1 (6 bases). Looked up from germline, CDR1 is KGHSH and CDR2 is LQKENI. The germline V and J ends were trimmed by 6 bases and 5 bases, with 17 bases remaining between them. CDR3 length: 15 residues. CDR3 bases: TGTGCCAGCTCTCCTACAGGGTCCCGGGATCAGCCCCAGCATTTT. Translation: CASSPTGSRDQPQHF. Full variable domain (remainder filled in from reference TRBV18 and TRBJ1-5): NAGVMQNPRHLVRRRGQEARLRCSPMKGHSHVYWYRQLPEEGLKFMVYLQKENIIDESGMPKERFSAEFPKEGPSILRIQQVVRGDSAAYFCASSPTGSRDQPQHFGDGTRLSIL.

The gene calls are TRBV25-1 and TRBJ1-5; 8 bases are shared with TRBD1. The CDR3 spans 13 residues. The V gene's germline CDR1 is MGHDK and CDR2 SYGVNS. Unmatched junction bases numbered 7, after V lost 7 bases and J lost 8 bases. CDR3 amino acids: CASTETGDKPQHF. The CDR3 nucleotides read TGTGCCAGCACCGAGACAGGGGATAAGCCCCAGCATTTT.

The gene calls are TRBV27 and TRBJ2-7; D is perhaps TRBD1 (6 bases). This CDR3 spans 16 amino acids. The ends were cut back, 6 bases at V and 6 bases at J, with 24 bases in the middle. CDR1 MNHEY and CDR2 SMNVEV come from the germline V gene (reference sequence). The CDR3 DNA follows: TGTGCCAGCAGCCGAAAACCGGGACACCTTTTTTCCGAGCAGTACTTC. Protein: CASSRKPGHLFSEQYF.

The chain links TRBV5-5 to TRBJ2-3; unclear D gene. This CDR3 has 16 amino acids. V was shortened by 4 bases and J by 3 bases, with 18 bases between the two germline ends. Looked up from germline, CDR1 is SGHKS and CDR2 is YYEKEE (reference sequence). This chain's CDR3 is CASSPRISRKTDTQYF. Here the CDR3 DNA reads TGTGCCAGCAGCCCCCGAATATCGAGAAAAACAGATACGCAGTATTTT.

The rearrangement uses TRBV11-3 and TRBJ1-1, with TRBD1 matching 7 bases. The V gene end was trimmed by 4 bases and the J gene end by 5 bases; junction bases not matched to a gene: 13. Germline loops: CDR1 SGHNT, CDR2 YENEEA. The CDR3 has 16 amino acids. In DNA, the CDR3 is TGTGCCAGCAGCTCCCAGCCCGGACAGGTGGCGACTGAAGCTTTCTTT. This encodes CASSSQPGQVATEAFF.

The chain joins TRBV28 to TRBJ1-2, with TRBD1 matching over 7 bases. The germline V gene encodes CDR1 MDHEN and CDR2 SYDVKM. This CDR3 has 13 residues. J gave up 4 bases and V 2 bases, and 1 base lay outside the gene matches. CDR3 DNA: TGTGCCAGCAGTTTAAACAGGGGCTATGGCTACACCTTC. It translates to CASSLNRGYGYTF.

V usage is TRBV7-8 and J usage is TRBJ1-1; D call uncertain. CDR1 is SGHVS, CDR2 FQNEAQ, per germline. The length of the CDR3 is 13 residues. The V and J ends lost 3 bases and 8 bases respectively, with 13 bases between them. CDR3 region: CASSFDPRQEAFF. CDR3 nucleotide sequence: TGTGCCAGCAGCTTTGATCCTAGGCAAGAAGCTTTCTTT.

This clone was counted many times. The rearrangement uses TRBV5-1 and TRBJ2-1; no clear D gene. The CDR3 runs to 13 residues. Germline assignment: CDR1 SGHRS and CDR2 YFSETQ. Trimming removed 0 bases at V and 5 bases at J, with 6 bases between. The CDR3 DNA sequence: TGCGCCAGCAGCTTGGATTTTAACAATGAGCAGTTCTTC. Protein sequence: CASSLDFNNEQFF. Full variable domain (remainder filled in from reference TRBV5-1 and TRBJ2-1): KAGVTQTPRYLIKTRGQQVTLSCSPISGHRSVSWYQQTPGQGLQFLFEYFSETQRNKGNFPGRFSGRQFSNSRSEMNVSTLELGDSALYLCASSLDFNNEQFFGPGTRLTVL.

The chain links TRBV24-1 to TRBJ2-5, with D possibly matching TRBD1 (5 bases). Deletions cut 6 bases from V and 0 bases from J, with 10 bases between. CDR1 is KGHDR and CDR2 is SFDVKD in the germline V gene. This CDR3 comprises 14 residues. DNA of the CDR3: TGTGCCACCAGTTCCCAGGGAAACCAAGAGACCCAGTACTTC. Translated: CATSSQGNQETQYF.

The genes are TRBV5-6 and TRBJ2-2, with a weak D call TRBD2 (5 bases). CDR1 and CDR2 (germline): SGHDT, YYEEEE. Deletions cut 4 bases from V and 1 base from J, with 11 bases between. The CDR3 totals 15 residues. CDR3 in amino acids: CASSPGSGNTGELFF. The DNA of the CDR3 is TGTGCCAGCAGCCCTGGGAGCGGGAACACCGGGGAGCTGTTTTTT.

The chain uses TRBV9 and TRBJ2-7, with TRBD2 matching 7 bases. The germline V gene encodes CDR1 SGDLS and CDR2 YYNGEE. The CDR3 length is 14 residues. V lost 4 bases to trimming and J lost 3 bases; unmatched junction nucleotides: 7. Here the CDR3 reads CASSPGTIVYEQYF. The CDR3, as DNA: TGTGCCAGCAGCCCGGGGACTATCGTCTACGAGCAGTACTTC.

The CDR3 region is CARRVLEREGYEQYF. The CDR3 DNA reads as TGTGCCAGAAGAGTTTTGGAGCGGGAGGGCTACGAGCAGTACTTC. The genes are TRBV5-3 and TRBJ2-7; 10 bases are shared with TRBD2. TRBV5-3 is designated an ORF whose function remains uncertain. V trimming: 5 bases; J trimming: 3 bases; junction bases outside the gene matches: 8. The CDR3 runs to 15 residues.

This clone appeared a few times. V is TRBV7-3 and J is TRBJ2-3; maybe TRBD1 (6 bases). V lost 9 bases, J lost 2 bases, and 15 bases lay in between. The germline CDR1 and CDR2 sequences are SGHTA and FQGTGA. This CDR3 comprises 14 residues. In DNA, the CDR3 is TGTGCCAGTCGGAAGGACAGTTACACAGATACGCAGTATTTT. This codes for CASRKDSYTDTQYF.

The chain couples TRBV28 to TRBJ2-2; D possibly corresponds to TRBD2 (6 bases). CDR1 and CDR2 (germline): MDHEN, SYDVKM. This CDR3 has 13 residues. The V end lost 6 bases, the J end lost 3 bases, and 8 bases lay between the germline ends. The CDR3: CASRAGYTGELFF. In nucleotides, the CDR3 is TGTGCCAGCAGGGCGGGGTACACCGGGGAGCTGTTTTTT.

In DNA form, the CDR3 reads TGCGCCAGCAGCTTGGCCGGGGGGATTCCAGAGACCCAGTACTTC. Its protein is CASSLAGGIPETQYF. The V and J genes are TRBV5-1 and TRBJ2-5; TRBD2 agrees at 7 bases. The germline V gene encodes CDR1 SGHRS and CDR2 YFSETQ. The ends lost 0 bases at V and 4 bases at J; junction bases unmatched: 6. The CDR3 loop spans 15 amino acids.

The rearrangement links TRBV30 to TRBJ1-1; D might be TRBD1 (6 bases). The CDR3 spans 14 residues. CDR1 is GTSNPN and CDR2 is SVGIG in the germline V gene (reference sequence). Trimming removed 0 bases at V and 0 bases at J, with 8 bases between. The CDR3 DNA follows: TGTGCCTGGAGTGTCACAGGGTTGAACACTGAAGCTTTCTTT. This gives the protein CAWSVTGLNTEAFF.

V and J are TRBV10-3 and TRBJ2-7; 7 bases map to TRBD1. After removal of 10 bases from V and 6 bases from J, the junction contained 9 bases not matched to a gene. The CDR3 length is 12 residues. The germline V gene encodes CDR1 ENHRY and CDR2 SYGVKD. CDR3 sequence: CATNGQDREQYF. CDR3 nucleotides: TGTGCCACGAACGGACAGGACCGCGAGCAGTACTTC.

The chain links TRBV6-2 or TRBV6-3 to TRBJ1-1; D ambiguous. CDR1 is MNHEY, CDR2 SVGEGT, per germline. The V gene lost 0 bases and the J gene lost 2 bases, with 4 bases spanning the gap. The CDR3 length is 13 residues. Here the CDR3 DNA reads TGTGCCAGCAGTTACTCCCGTAACACTGAAGCTTTCTTT. This translates into CASSYSRNTEAFF.